This TCR beta chain was obtained from a study of shared clonotypes between healthy human individuals. This CDR3 comprises 17 residues. Germline values: CDR1 SGHNT, CDR2 YENEEA. V shed 2 bases, J shed 4 bases, and the junction held 9 bases outside the gene matches. Sequencing used immunoSEQ multiplex PCR; TCRdb keeps in-frame clones, though not all of them. This table holds 2 million to 2.5 million clones, around 93% found once. The TCR originated in a young man in good health. Some clones in this sample may be carry-over from other donors' samples. Sequenced material: naive CD4+ T cells from PBMCs. Stated subset: CD45RA+ positively selected. The chain links TRBV11-3 to TRBJ2-2; TRBD2 aligns across 8 bases. The CDR3 loop reads CASSLMPSGRGTGELFF. The CDR3 nucleotides are TGTGCCAGCAGCTTAATGCCTAGCGGGCGTGGCACCGGGGAGCTGTTTTTT.